What follows are 21 T cell receptor beta chains derived from one specimen sequenced in a study of control samples from healthy donors and cancer patients. Using immunoSEQ multiplex PCR, the repertoire was profiled, and TCRdb retains in-frame clones only, with some absent. The repertoire has more than 50,000 clones, 95% to 97% of them found once; the top ten carry 1.1%. Specimen: blood. The source of these receptors is a woman aged 18-29 years in good health.

The gene calls are TRBV19 and TRBJ2-7; the D call may be TRBD1 or TRBD2 (5 bases each). The CDR3 consists of 14 residues. V was trimmed by 3 bases and J by 2 bases, leaving 11 bases between them. Germline V gene sequence: CDR1 LNHDA, CDR2 SQIVND (reference sequence). The CDR3 nucleotides read TGTGCCAGTAGTATCGGGACGGCCACCTACGAGCAGTACTTC. This gives the protein CASSIGTATYEQYF.

This clone showed up just once. V usage is TRBV20-1 and J usage is TRBJ1-1; D is unclear. The CDR3 totals 11 residues. V lost 3 bases and J lost 5, with 7 bases in between. Per germline, CDR1 DFQATT and CDR2 SNEGSKA (reference sequence). This CDR3 reads CSASGGTEAFF. As DNA, the CDR3 is TGCAGTGCTAGCGGAGGGACTGAAGCTTTCTTT.

The chain combines TRBV28 with TRBJ1-1; D gene ambiguous. In germline, CDR1 is MDHEN, CDR2 SYDVKM. The CDR3 has 12 residues. V lost 3 bases and J 3 bases, leaving 5 bases between the germline ends. Here the CDR3 DNA reads TGTGCCAGCAGTTTTACATACACTGAAGCTTTCTTT. Translating gives CASSFTYTEAFF.

The chain couples TRBV6-5 to TRBJ1-2; D is perhaps TRBD1 (5 bases). This CDR3 is 13 amino acids long. The V and J ends lost 4 bases and 8 bases respectively, with 14 bases between them. Germline lookup yields CDR1 MNHEY and CDR2 SVGAGI. For the CDR3, the DNA is TGTGCCAGCAGTTTACAAGGGGCCTTAGGCTACACCTTC. This gives the protein CASSLQGALGYTF.

V and J are TRBV7-9 and TRBJ2-7; D is unclear. The CDR3 length is 14 residues. The germline V and J ends were trimmed by 1 base and 8 bases, with 15 bases remaining between them. CDR1 and CDR2 (germline): SEHNR, FQNEAQ (reference sequence). The CDR3, as DNA: TGTGCCAGCAGCTTAGAGCTTTCTGGAACCAAGCAGTACTTC. Encoded protein: CASSLELSGTKQYF.

The J gene is TRBJ1-5, the V gene TRBV3-1 (or the pseudogene TRBV3-2); D unclear. CDR1 LGHDT and CDR2 YNNKEL come from the germline V gene (reference sequence). The CDR3 is 15 amino acids. Trimming removed 0 bases at V and 0 bases at J, with 6 bases between. The CDR3 DNA reads TGTGCCAGCAGCCAAGATTCCGATAGCAATCAGCCCCAGCATTTT. Translating gives CASSQDSDSNQPQHF.

The chain has TRBV11-2 and TRBJ1-2, with D possibly matching TRBD1 (5 bases). Germline V gives CDR1 SGHAT, CDR2 FQNNGV. CDR3 length equals 13 residues. V lost 5 bases to trimming and J lost 4 bases, with 11 bases between them. The DNA of the CDR3 is TGTGCCAGCAGCGGGACCGCCACCTATGGCTACACCTTC. Encoded protein: CASSGTATYGYTF.

The rearrangement joins TRBV5-4 to TRBJ2-3, with 8 bases lining up with TRBD1. The CDR3 runs 15 residues. J gave up 5 bases and V 5 bases, and 10 bases lay outside the gene matches. Germline CDR1 SGHNT, CDR2 YYREEE (reference sequence). Here the CDR3 DNA reads TGTGCCAGCAGTTTCCCGACAGGGGAAGTAGATACGCAGTATTTT. Translating gives CASSFPTGEVDTQYF.

The rearrangement uses TRBV30 and TRBJ2-7; 7 bases map to TRBD1. After removal of 8 bases from V and 0 bases from J, the junction contained 7 bases not matched to a gene. This CDR3 has 13 residues. Germline CDR1 GTSNPN, CDR2 SVGIG (reference sequence). CDR3 bases: TGTGCCGGCACCAGGGGGAGCTCCTACGAGCAGTACTTC. Translated, it gives CAGTRGSSYEQYF.

This chain uses TRBV6-1 with TRBJ1-3; the D is unclear. This CDR3 region has 17 residues. Germline CDR1 reads MNHNS; CDR2 reads SASEGT. Trimming pared 0 bases from V and 0 bases from J, leaving 12 bases between. DNA of the CDR3: TGTGCCAGCAGTGAAGCGCTTGTGATCCTCTCTGGAAACACCATATATTTT. Translation: CASSEALVILSGNTIYF.

The chain combines TRBV28 with TRBJ1-2; possible D gene TRBD1, 6 bases. Germline CDR1 and CDR2: MDHEN and SYDVKM. The CDR3 length is 15 residues. V was trimmed by 4 bases and J by 2 bases, leaving 14 bases between them. The CDR3 reads CASSSYLQGNYGYTF. The CDR3, as DNA: TGTGCCAGCAGTTCGTACCTCCAGGGGAACTATGGCTACACCTTC.

This clone was seen a single time. The chain links TRBV7-9 to TRBJ1-1; D may be TRBD1 (5 bases). There are 13 residues in the CDR3. The germline gives CDR1 SEHNR, CDR2 FQNEAQ (reference sequence). V lost 0 bases and J lost 4, with 6 bases in between. CDR3 nucleotide sequence: TGTGCCAGCAGCTTAGCGGGGACCACTGAAGCTTTCTTT. Its translation: CASSLAGTTEAFF.

The rearrangement joins TRBV4-1 to TRBJ2-1; D is possibly TRBD2 (5 bases). Germline loops: CDR1 MGHRA, CDR2 YSYEKL. The CDR3 is 12 residues long. V was shortened by 6 bases and J by 7 bases, with 10 bases between the two germline ends. Written as DNA, the CDR3 is TGCGCCAGCAGTCGGGATACTAATGAGCAGTTCTTC. It specifies CASSRDTNEQFF.

CDR3: CASSRAGLREEKLFF. The CDR3 nucleotides read TGTGCCAGCAGCCGAGCGGGTCTGAGGGAGGAAAAACTGTTTTTT. The chain links TRBV14 to TRBJ1-4; the D is unclear. V was shortened by 4 bases and J by 8 bases, with 17 bases between the two germline ends. There are 15 residues in the CDR3. Germline CDR1 is SGHDN and CDR2 is FVKESK. Based on the CDR3 plus reference TRBV14 and TRBJ1-4, the full variable domain is EAGVTQFPSHSVIEKGQTVTLRCDPISGHDNLYWYRRVMGKEIKFLLHFVKESKQDESGMPNNRFLAERTGGTYSTLKVQPAELEDSGVYFCASSRAGLREEKLFFGSGTQLSVL.

CDR3 sequence (DNA): TGCGCCAGCAGCCCTGGGGGGCTAGCGAACAATGAGCAGTTCTTC. The encoded protein is CASSPGGLANNEQFF. J is TRBJ2-1 and V is TRBV5-1, with D possibly called TRBD1 or TRBD2 (6 bases each). From germline, CDR1 is SGHRS and CDR2 YFSETQ. The CDR3 length is 15 residues. V was trimmed by 4 bases and J by 5 bases, leaving 16 bases between them.

The chain carries TRBV21-1 and TRBJ1-1. TRBV21-1 is reported as a pseudogene. There are 13 residues in the CDR3. The CDR3 is CASSKEGGTEAFF. The CDR3 nucleotides are TGTGCCAGCAGCAAAGAGGGTGGCACTGAAGCTTTCTTT.

This chain links TRBV5-6 with TRBJ1-4, with no clear D. The CDR3 loop spans 12 amino acids. Trimming pared 4 bases from V and 8 bases from J, leaving 9 bases between. Looked up from germline, CDR1 is SGHDT and CDR2 is YYEEEE. The CDR3 DNA follows: TGTGCCAGCAGCGCCGGACTAGAAAAACTGTTTTTT. Translated, it gives CASSAGLEKLFF.

In regard to this clone: The junction differs from germline at one of its ends, possibly a read error. The CDR3 DNA reads as TGTGCCAGCACTGAACCAAAGGGGTCAGATACGCAGTATTTT. It specifies CASTEPKGSDTQYF. The rearrangement links TRBV6-1 to TRBJ2-3; weak D call: TRBD1 (5 bases). Germline CDR1 and CDR2: MNHNS and SASEGT. The CDR3 length is 14 residues.

This sequence joins TRBV4-3 and TRBJ2-7; weak D call: TRBD2 (5 bases). V lost 2 bases to trimming and J lost 2 bases, with 16 bases between them. Germline V lookup: CDR1 LGHNA, CDR2 YSLEER. The CDR3 loop spans 16 amino acids. The chain's CDR3 is CASSQTRSGITYEQYF. The CDR3 nucleotides read TGCGCCAGCAGCCAAACCCGATCCGGGATAACCTACGAGCAGTACTTC.

V is TRBV2 and J is TRBJ2-5; no clear D. Trimming took off 4 bases at V and 7 bases at J, with 10 bases between the two ends. CDR3 length equals 12 residues. CDR1 and CDR2 from the germline V gene are SNHLY and FYNNEI. The CDR3 bases are TGTGCCAGCAGTGCTTCATCGGGGACCCAGTACTTC. The encoded protein is CASSASSGTQYF.

The rearrangement links TRBV4-1 to TRBJ2-2; 11 positions agree with TRBD2. CDR3 length: 15 residues. Trimming cost V 2 bases and J 6 bases; bases outside gene matches: 2. The germline gives CDR1 MGHRA, CDR2 YSYEKL. The CDR3 spells CASSQFSGGAGELFF. The CDR3 DNA reads as TGCGCCAGCAGCCAATTTAGCGGGGGGGCCGGGGAGCTGTTTTTT.